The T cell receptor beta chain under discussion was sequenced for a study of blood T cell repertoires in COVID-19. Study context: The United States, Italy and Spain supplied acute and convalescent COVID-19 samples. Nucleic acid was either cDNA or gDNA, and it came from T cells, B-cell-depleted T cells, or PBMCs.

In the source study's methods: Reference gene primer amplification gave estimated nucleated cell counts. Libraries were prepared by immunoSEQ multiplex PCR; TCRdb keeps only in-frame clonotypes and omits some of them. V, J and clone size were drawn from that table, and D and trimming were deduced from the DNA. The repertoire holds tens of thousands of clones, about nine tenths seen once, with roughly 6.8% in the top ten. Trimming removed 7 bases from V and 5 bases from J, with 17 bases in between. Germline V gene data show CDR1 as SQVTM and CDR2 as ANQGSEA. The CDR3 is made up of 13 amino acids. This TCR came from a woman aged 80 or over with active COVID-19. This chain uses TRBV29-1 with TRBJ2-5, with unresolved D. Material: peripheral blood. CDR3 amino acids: CSAEPSAAETQYF. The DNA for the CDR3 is TGCAGCGCCGAGCCAAGCGCGGCGGAGACCCAGTACTTC.